This T cell receptor (beta chain) was identified during a study of blood T cells in healthy people across ages. V shed 5 bases and J shed 4 bases, with 13 bases lying between them. Germline-derived CDR1 and CDR2 are MDHEN and SYDVKM. CDR3 size: 14 residues. This clonotype was counted only a few times. Antigen specificity is unknown. Study-wide results and caveats: Estimates based on one million T cells were treated as lower bounds.

Through a sample-barcoded 5' primer and a J-beta primer mix, a second PCR was run for 7 to 11 cycles. TCRdb analysed the 5' RACE reads with MiXCR anew, one entry per CDR3 protein. The sample records about 1.5 million distinct CDR3 sequences, about 42% being singletons. The rearrangement uses TRBV28 and TRBJ2-3; perhaps TRBD1 as D (5 bases). The source material was blood. The TCR sequence derives from a woman aged 18-29 years in good health. The CDR3 is CASSPATTADTQYF. The CDR3 DNA is TGTGCCAGCAGTCCGGCCACGACAGCAGATACGCAGTATTTT.